This TCR beta chain was sequenced in a study of shared clonotypes between healthy human individuals. In the case of this clone: Antigen unknown.

Findings and caveats of the study: Sampling included only blood; tissue repertoires likely differ. Depth of sequencing was expected to influence donor clonotype sharing. Owing to a small donor count, the genetic and exposure-history diversity represented was limited.

Methods used by the authors: Without quality scores, immunoSEQ junctional reads could not be filtered like full-length reads. Clones were sequenced by immunoSEQ multiplex PCR, and TCRdb holds only the in-frame ones, with some missing. V and J calls and clone size are as listed in that table; D and trimming were resolved from the DNA. This sample has roughly 500,000 clones, with 60% to 85% found just once. V lost 5 bases to trimming and J lost 4 bases; unmatched junction nucleotides: 11. CDR3 size: 16 residues. Germline values: CDR1 MNHEY, CDR2 SMNVEV (reference sequence). Source material: PBMCs. The clonotype was recovered from a middle-aged woman in good health. Some clones in this sample may be carry-over from other donors' samples. The V call is TRBV27, the J call TRBJ1-1, with 9 bases identical to TRBD1. This CDR3 is CASSPYPQGASTEAFF. CDR3 in DNA: TGTGCCAGCAGTCCCTACCCACAGGGGGCAAGCACTGAAGCTTTCTTT.